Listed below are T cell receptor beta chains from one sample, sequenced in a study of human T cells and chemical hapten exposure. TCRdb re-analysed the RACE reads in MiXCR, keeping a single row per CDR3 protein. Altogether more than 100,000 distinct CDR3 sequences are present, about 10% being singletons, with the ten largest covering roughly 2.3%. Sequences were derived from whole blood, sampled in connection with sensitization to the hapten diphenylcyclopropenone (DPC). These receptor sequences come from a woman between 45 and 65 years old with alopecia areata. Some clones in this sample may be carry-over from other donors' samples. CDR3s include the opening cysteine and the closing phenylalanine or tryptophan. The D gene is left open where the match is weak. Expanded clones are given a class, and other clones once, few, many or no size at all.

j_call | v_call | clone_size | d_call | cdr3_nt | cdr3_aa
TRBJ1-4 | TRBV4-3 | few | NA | TGCGCCAGCAGCCAAGAGGGCAGAGGGGAAAAACTGTTTTTT | CASSQEGRGEKLFF
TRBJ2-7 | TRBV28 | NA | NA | TGTGCCAGCAGTCATACCGTTTACGAGCAGTACTTC | CASSHTVYEQYF
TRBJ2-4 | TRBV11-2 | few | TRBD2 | TGTGCCAGCAGCTTTCGGGGGGAGCGGCTCCCGGTGGCCAAAAACATTCAGTACTTC | CASSFRGERLPVAKNIQYF
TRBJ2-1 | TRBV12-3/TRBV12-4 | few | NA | TGTGCCAGCAGTCGAGGTCATGAGCAGTTCTTC | CASSRGHEQFF
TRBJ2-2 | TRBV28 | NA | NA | TGTGCCAGCAGTTTATCCTCCCCGGGGACAACCGGGGAGCTGTTTTTT | CASSLSSPGTTGELFF
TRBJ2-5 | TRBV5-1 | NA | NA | TGCGCCAGCAGCTCTTCCCCGGGGGCGGAGACCCAGTACTTC | CASSSSPGAETQYF
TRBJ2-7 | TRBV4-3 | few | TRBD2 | TGCGCCAGCAGCCAAGGAGTAGGTCGGGGGGGTTACGAGCAGTACTTC | CASSQGVGRGGYEQYF
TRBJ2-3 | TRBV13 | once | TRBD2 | TGTGCCAGCAGCTTAGGCCCTAGCGGGGCCACAGATACGCAGTATTTT | CASSLGPSGATDTQYF
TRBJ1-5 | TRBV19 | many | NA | TGTGCCAGTAGTAGGGACCGAGGGACACAGCCCCAGCATTTT | CASSRDRGTQPQHF
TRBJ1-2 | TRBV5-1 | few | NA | TGCGCCAGCAGCTTGGATGGGTCCCCCTCGAGAGGCTACACCTTC | CASSLDGSPSRGYTF
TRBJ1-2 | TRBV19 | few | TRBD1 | TGTGCCAGTAGCTCGGGGGACAGAATATATGGCTACACCTTC | CASSSGDRIYGYTF
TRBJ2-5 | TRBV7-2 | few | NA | TGTGCCAGCAGCTTAGTTTCTAGAGGGGCAGGACAAGAGACCCAGTACTTC | CASSLVSRGAGQETQYF
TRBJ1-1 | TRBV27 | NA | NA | TGTGCCAGCAGTTCCATGGGGGGGCCCACTGAAGCTTTCTTT | CASSSMGGPTEAFF
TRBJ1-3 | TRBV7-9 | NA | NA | TGTGCCAGCAGCTATCTCAAAAACACCATATATTTT | CASSYLKNTIYF
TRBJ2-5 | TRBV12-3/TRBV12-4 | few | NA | TGTGCCAGCAGTTTAGGGGGGGACCAAGAGACCCAGTACTTC | CASSLGGDQETQYF
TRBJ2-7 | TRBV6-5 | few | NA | TGTGCCAGCACCTCCACGGGGTTGTCAGGCGAGCAGTACTTC | CASTSTGLSGEQYF
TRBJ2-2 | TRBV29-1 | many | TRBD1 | TGCAGCGTCTGGGACAGGCCGGCGGAGCTGTTTTTT | CSVWDRPAELFF
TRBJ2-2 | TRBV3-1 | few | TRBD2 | TGTGCCAGCAGCCAAGATCCCACTAGCGGGGGGGCCACCCTGACCGGGGAGCTGTTTTTT | CASSQDPTSGGATLTGELFF
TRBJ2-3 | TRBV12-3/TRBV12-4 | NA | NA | TGTGCCAGCACTACCTCGGGAGTCCGCACAGATACGCAGTATTTT | CASTTSGVRTDTQYF
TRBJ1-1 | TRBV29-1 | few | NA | TGCAGCGTTGGAATGCGGGGTGGTGAAGCTTTCTTT | CSVGMRGGEAFF
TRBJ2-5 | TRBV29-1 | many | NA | TGCAGCGTTACCGGACTCCCAGAGACCCAGTACTTC | CSVTGLPETQYF
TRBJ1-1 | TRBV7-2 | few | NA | TGTGCCAGCAGTTTGCTCTCGACCCAGGCCGGCACTGAAGCTTTCTTT | CASSLLSTQAGTEAFF
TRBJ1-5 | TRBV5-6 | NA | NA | TGTGCCAGCAGCACCGGGGGTCAGCCCCAGCATTTT | CASSTGGQPQHF
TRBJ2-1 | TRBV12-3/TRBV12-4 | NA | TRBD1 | TGTGCCAGCAGTTTACGCGACAGGGGGAGATTCCACAATGAGCAGTTCTTC | CASSLRDRGRFHNEQFF
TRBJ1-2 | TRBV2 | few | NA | TGTGCCAGCATCCCACGGATCAACTATGGCTACACCTTC | CASIPRINYGYTF
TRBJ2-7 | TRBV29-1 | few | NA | TGCAGCGTTCGGGGCGAAGTCGGGGACAAGATTTCTAAAGAGCAGTACTTC | CSVRGEVGDKISKEQYF
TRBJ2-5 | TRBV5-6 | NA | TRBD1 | TGTGCCAGCTTTGGACAGGGAAGGGAGAAGACCCAGTACTTC | CASFGQGREKTQYF
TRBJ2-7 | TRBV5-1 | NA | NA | TGCGCCAGCAGCTTGGCCACTTCAGGCGGCGAGCAGTACTTC | CASSLATSGGEQYF
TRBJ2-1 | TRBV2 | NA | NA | TGTGCCAGCACTACCAGCTTTACGGGGAATGAGCAGTTCTTC | CASTTSFTGNEQFF
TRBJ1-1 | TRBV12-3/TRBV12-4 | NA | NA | TGTGCCAGCAGTTCCCGGGCAACTCACACTGAAGCTTTCTTT | CASSSRATHTEAFF
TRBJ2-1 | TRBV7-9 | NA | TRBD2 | TGTGCCAGCAGCTTAGGACTAGCGGGAGTCAATGAGCAGTTCTTC | CASSLGLAGVNEQFF
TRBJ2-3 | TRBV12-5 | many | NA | TGTGCTAGTGGTTTGGCCGGGGTTACAGATACGCAGTATTTT | CASGLAGVTDTQYF
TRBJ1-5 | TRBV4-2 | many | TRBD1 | TGTGCCAGCAGCCTTACCGGGACAGGGACCCTGAATAGCAATCAGCCCCAGCATTTT | CASSLTGTGTLNSNQPQHF
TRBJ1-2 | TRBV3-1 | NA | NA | TGTGCCAGCAGCCAAGCGTCGACACGTAGAGGCTACACCTTC | CASSQASTRRGYTF
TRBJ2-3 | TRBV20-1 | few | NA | TGCAGTGCTCCCCGAGGTAACGGGGGCCTCACAGATACGCAGTATTTT | CSAPRGNGGLTDTQYF
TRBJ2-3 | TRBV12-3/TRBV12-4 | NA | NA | TGTGCCAGCACCCCCCTAGGGCAAAAGGGCACAGATACGCAGTATTTT | CASTPLGQKGTDTQYF
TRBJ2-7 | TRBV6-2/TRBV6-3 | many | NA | TGTGCCAGCAGCCCGGATCACGGGCAGTACTTC | CASSPDHGQYF
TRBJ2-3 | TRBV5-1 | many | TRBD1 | TGCGCCAGCAGCGGGACAGGGCTCACAGATACGCAGTATTTT | CASSGTGLTDTQYF
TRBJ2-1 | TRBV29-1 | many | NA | TGCAGCGTAATAGACGGGAACTCCTACAATGAGCAGTTCTTC | CSVIDGNSYNEQFF
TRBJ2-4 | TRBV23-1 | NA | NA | TGCGCCCGCGAGAGGGCCCTACTCGTGTTAGCCAAAAACATTCAGTACTTC | CARERALLVLAKNIQYF
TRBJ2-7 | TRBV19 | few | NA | TGTGCCAGTAGTATAGTCGGGGGGCGGACCTACGAGCAGTACTTC | CASSIVGGRTYEQYF
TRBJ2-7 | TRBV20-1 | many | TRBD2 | TGCAGTGCTTCGGCTACTAGCGGCGTCTCCTACGAGCAGTACTTC | CSASATSGVSYEQYF
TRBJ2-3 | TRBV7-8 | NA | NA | TGTGCCAGCAGCTCCTCGACCTGGGCAGATACGCAGTATTTT | CASSSSTWADTQYF
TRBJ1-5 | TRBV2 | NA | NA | TGTGCCAGCAGTATCCGGGGCGATCAGCCCCAGCATTTT | CASSIRGDQPQHF
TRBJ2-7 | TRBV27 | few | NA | TGTGCCACCGGAAGACCGCGCTCCTACGAGCAGTACTTC | CATGRPRSYEQYF
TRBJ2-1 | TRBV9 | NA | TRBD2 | TGTGCCAGCAGCGTAGGAGCGGGACCCTACAATGAGCAGTTCTTC | CASSVGAGPYNEQFF
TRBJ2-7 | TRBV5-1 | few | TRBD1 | TGCGCCAGCGCCGAAAGAGGGGGCGGTTACGAGCAGTACTTC | CASAERGGGYEQYF
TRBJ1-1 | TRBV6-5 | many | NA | TGTGCCAGCAGTTACAACGGGGAGTCATCAGCTTTCTTT | CASSYNGESSAFF
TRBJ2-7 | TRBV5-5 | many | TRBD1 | TGTGCCAGCAGCCTACATTTGAGACAGGGGCTATACGAGCAGTACTTC | CASSLHLRQGLYEQYF
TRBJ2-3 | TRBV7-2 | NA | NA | TGTGCCAGCAGCTTAGATGGGCTCCCAGATACGCAGTATTTT | CASSLDGLPDTQYF
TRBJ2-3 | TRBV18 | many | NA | TGTGCCAGCTCACCACCGCTGGGATCCGGGACAGATACGCAGTATTTT | CASSPPLGSGTDTQYF
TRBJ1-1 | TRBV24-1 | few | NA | TGTGCCACCAGTGAGCAAGGGTTCACTGAAGCTTTCTTT | CATSEQGFTEAFF
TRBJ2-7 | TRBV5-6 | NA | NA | TGTGCCAGCAGCCTAAGAATTGGGACCTCCGAGCAGTACTTC | CASSLRIGTSEQYF
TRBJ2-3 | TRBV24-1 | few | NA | TGTGCCACCAGTGCGTCCCGAGGGACAGATACGCAGTATTTT | CATSASRGTDTQYF
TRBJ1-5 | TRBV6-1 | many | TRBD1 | TGTGCCAGCAGTGGTACAGGGGGCTACAATCAGCCCCAGCATTTT | CASSGTGGYNQPQHF